The clone carrying this T cell receptor (beta chain) was observed a handful of times. There were TCR beta CDR3 regions amplified from RNA transcripts. A set of HTBI primers served as the primers for a first-round RT-PCR of the TCR CDR3. TCRdb passed the multiplex PCR reads through MiXCR, listing each CDR3 protein once. This table has some 400,000 distinct CDR3 sequences, about 14% appearing once. V lost 3 bases and J 8 bases, leaving 16 bases between the germline ends. Per germline, CDR1 MDHEN and CDR2 SYDVKM. The CDR3 has 14 residues. The data derive from a study of T cells in Graves' hyperthyroidism and ophthalmopathy. Out of over 7.5 ml of fresh peripheral blood came the PBMCs.

The rearrangement links TRBV28 to TRBJ1-2; D is uncertain. The receptor comes from a woman aged 55-70 years with Graves' hyperthyroidism. Sequencing used blood. The CDR3 loop is CASSFPGSSGGYTF. The CDR3 DNA sequence: TGTGCCAGCAGTTTCCCCGGTTCTTCGGGCGGCTACACCTTC.